This TCR beta chain came from a study of Ad26.COV2.S vaccination and SARS-CoV-2 variants. Findings and limits, study-wide: Substantial response breadth was reportedly seen for spike-specific CD8+ and CD4+ T cells after vaccination.

Losses at the gene ends were 1 base for V and 5 bases for J; bases not matched to a gene: 11. The CDR3 consists of 18 residues. The germline CDR1 and CDR2 sequences are SEHNR and FQNEAQ (reference sequence). As to treatment: some 20 received Ad26.COV2.S at low or high dose, single or two shots; several received placebo; per-sample allocation not given. Sampling occurred on day 63 after the first vaccine or placebo injection. A Boston donor was an adult aged 18-55 years. Comments on this clone: Its antigen is still unknown.

Libraries were prepared by immunoSEQ multiplex PCR; TCRdb keeps only in-frame clonotypes and omits some of them. This table holds about 350,000 clones, about 87% found once. This sequence was found in a person aged 18-60 years who received the Ad26.COV2.S COVID-19 vaccine or a placebo. Sequences were derived from peripheral blood, sampled in a trial of Ad26.COV2.S vaccine versus placebo. The rearrangement links TRBV7-9 to TRBJ2-5; TRBD1 matches 12 bases. CDR3 amino acids: CASSLVGTGGLSWETQYF. CDR3 DNA sequence: TGTGCCAGCAGCTTAGTCGGGACAGGGGGCCTGTCATGGGAGACCCAGTACTTC. Complete variable domain (other parts from reference TRBV7-9 and TRBJ2-5): DTGVSQNPRHKITKRGQNVTFRCDPISEHNRLYWYRQTLGQGPEFLTYFQNEAQLEKSRLLSDRFSAERPKGSFSTLEIQRTEQGDSAMYLCASSLVGTGGLSWETQYFGPGTRLLVL.